This TCR beta chain was obtained from a study of beta chain features in type 1 diabetes. About the study: Cell yields, gender and age were similar in healthy donors and patients. Findings of the study overall: Shortening that was moderate but significant affected the TCRB CDR3s of Type 1 diabetes patients in all four CD4+ subsets. At VDJ recombination sites, type 1 diabetes patients had fewer insertions and more deleted nucleotides.

A few counts support this clone. As yet, its antigen is unknown. Germline CDR1 and CDR2: SGHRS and YFSETQ. The CDR3 extends over 12 amino acids. Trimming left V 4 bases short and J 1 base short, with 6 bases between. The whole isolated RNA underwent reverse transcription, so sequencing captured expressed TCRB transcripts. The protocol was immunoSEQ multiplex PCR, while the TCRdb copy is restricted to in-frame clones and leaves out a portion. The sample consists of around 300,000 clones, over 14% of them appearing once. The sequence came from a man aged 18 to 29 with type 1 diabetes. The specimen sequenced was naive CD4+ T cells from blood. The chain links TRBV5-1 to TRBJ2-7; D call uncertain. For the CDR3, the DNA is TGCGCCAGCAGCACCGAGTCCTACGAGCAGTACTTC. This translates into CASSTESYEQYF.